This T cell receptor beta chain was retrieved from a study of cytomegalovirus exposure and HLA in healthy donors. From germline, CDR1 is MGHDK and CDR2 SYGVNS. Trimming took 1 base from V and 0 from J, leaving 13 bases between them. The CDR3 has 16 residues. At the time of sampling, donors were nominally healthy, though unrecorded immune exposures were likely. Findings and limits, study-wide: According to an earlier analysis, most TCR beta V segments yielded productive rearrangements about 87% or about 30% of the time. The Asian-associated ancestry cluster reportedly had fewer N-insertions than the roughly 720-donor mean in a later analysis. Under in vitro conditions, a few CMV-associated chains were confirmed as specific for CMV antigens.

As concerns this clone: Its antigen is unknown.

The PCR used 60 Vbeta and 13 Jbeta primers. Libraries were prepared by immunoSEQ multiplex PCR; TCRdb keeps only in-frame clonotypes and omits some of them. The sample contains fewer than 150,000 clones, about 80% of which appear only once. Input material: PBMCs. The sequence was obtained from a man in his thirties or forties in good health. The chain joins TRBV25-1 to TRBJ2-7, with D tentatively TRBD1 (6 bases). The CDR3 coding sequence is TGTGCCAGCAGTGAATCCCAGGGGACCCTCTCCTACGAGCAGTACTTC. Translation gives CASSESQGTLSYEQYF.